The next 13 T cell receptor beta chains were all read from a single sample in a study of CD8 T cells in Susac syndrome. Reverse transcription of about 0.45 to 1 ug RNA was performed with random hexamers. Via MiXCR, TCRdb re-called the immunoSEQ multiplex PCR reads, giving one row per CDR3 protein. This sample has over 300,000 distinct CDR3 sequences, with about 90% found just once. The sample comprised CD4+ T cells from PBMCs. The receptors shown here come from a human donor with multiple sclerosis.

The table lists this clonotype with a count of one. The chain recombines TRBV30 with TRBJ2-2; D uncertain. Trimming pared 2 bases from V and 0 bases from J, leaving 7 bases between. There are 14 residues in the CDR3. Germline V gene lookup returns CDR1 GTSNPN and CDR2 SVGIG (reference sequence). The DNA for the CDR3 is TGTGCCTGGAGTCAGGAAGCGAACACCGGGGAGCTGTTTTTT. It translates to CAWSQEANTGELFF.

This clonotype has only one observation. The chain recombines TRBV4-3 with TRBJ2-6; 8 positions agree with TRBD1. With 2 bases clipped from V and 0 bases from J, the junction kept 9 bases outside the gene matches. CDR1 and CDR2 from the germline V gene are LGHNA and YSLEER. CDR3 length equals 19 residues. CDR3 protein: CASSQYRGAVISGANVLTF. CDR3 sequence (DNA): TGCGCCAGCAGCCAATACAGGGGGGCGGTGATCTCTGGGGCCAACGTCCTGACTTTC.

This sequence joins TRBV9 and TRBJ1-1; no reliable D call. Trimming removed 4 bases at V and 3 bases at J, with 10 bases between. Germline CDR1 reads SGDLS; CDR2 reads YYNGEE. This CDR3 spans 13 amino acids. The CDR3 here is CASSPQRDTEAFF. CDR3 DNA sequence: TGTGCCAGCAGCCCACAGAGGGACACTGAAGCTTTCTTT.

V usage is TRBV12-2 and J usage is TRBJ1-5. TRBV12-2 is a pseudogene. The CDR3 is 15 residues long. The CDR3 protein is CASRPRGKGNQPQHF. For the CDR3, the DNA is TGTGCAAGTCGCCCTAGGGGGAAAGGCAATCAGCCCCAGCATTTT.

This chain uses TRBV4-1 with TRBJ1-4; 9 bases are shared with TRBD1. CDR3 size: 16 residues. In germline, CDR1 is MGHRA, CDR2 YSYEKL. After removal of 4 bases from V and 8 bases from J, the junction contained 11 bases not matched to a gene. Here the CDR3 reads CASSPQDRDREEKLFF. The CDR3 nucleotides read TGCGCCAGCAGCCCACAGGACCGGGACAGGGAAGAAAAACTGTTTTTT.

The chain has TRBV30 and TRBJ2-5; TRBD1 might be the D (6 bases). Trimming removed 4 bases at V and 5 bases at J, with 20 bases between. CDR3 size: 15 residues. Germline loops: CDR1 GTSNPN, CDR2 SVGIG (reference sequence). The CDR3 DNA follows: TGTGCCTGGACCCCAAATTTAGGGGGTAGGGAGACCCAGTACTTC. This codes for CAWTPNLGGRETQYF. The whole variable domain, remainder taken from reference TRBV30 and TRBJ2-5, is SQTIHQWPATLVQPVGSPLSLECTVEGTSNPNLYWYRQAAGRGLQLLFYSVGIGQISSEVPQNLSASRPQDRQFILSSKKLLLSDSGFYLCAWTPNLGGRETQYFGPGTRLLVL.

CDR3 nucleotides: TGTGCCAGTAGTACCTCTGGACTAGCGGAGACCCAGTACTTC. It encodes CASSTSGLAETQYF. The chain recombines TRBV19 with TRBJ2-5; 9 bases map to TRBD2. J lost 5 bases, V lost 4 bases, and 5 bases had no gene match. The CDR3 totals 14 residues. From germline, CDR1 is LNHDA and CDR2 SQIVND (reference sequence).

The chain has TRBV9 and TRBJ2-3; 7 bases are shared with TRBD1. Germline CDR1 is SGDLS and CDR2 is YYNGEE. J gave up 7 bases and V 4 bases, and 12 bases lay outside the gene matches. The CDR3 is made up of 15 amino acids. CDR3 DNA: TGTGCCAGCAGCACAGGGGACCCCAACGTGCATACGCAGTATTTT. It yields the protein CASSTGDPNVHTQYF.

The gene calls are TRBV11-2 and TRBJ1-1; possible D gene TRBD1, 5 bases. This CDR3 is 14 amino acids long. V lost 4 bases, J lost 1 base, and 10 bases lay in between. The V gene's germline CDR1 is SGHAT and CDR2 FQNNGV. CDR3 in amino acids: CASSYRRGNTEAFF. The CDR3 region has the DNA TGTGCCAGCAGCTACCGGAGGGGGAACACTGAAGCTTTCTTT. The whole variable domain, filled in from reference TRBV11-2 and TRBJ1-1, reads EAGVAQSPRYKIIEKRQSVAFWCNPISGHATLYWYQQILGQGPKLLIQFQNNGVVDDSQLPKDRFSAERLKGVDSTLKIQPAKLEDSAVYLCASSYRRGNTEAFFGQGTRLTVV.

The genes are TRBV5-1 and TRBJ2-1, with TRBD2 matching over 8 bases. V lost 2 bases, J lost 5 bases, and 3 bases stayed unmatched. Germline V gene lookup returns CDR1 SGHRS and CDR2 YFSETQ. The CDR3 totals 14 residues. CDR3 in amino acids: CASSFTSGNNEQFF. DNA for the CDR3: TGCGCCAGCAGCTTTACTAGCGGAAACAATGAGCAGTTCTTC.

CDR3 in amino acids: CASSESGGSYEQYF. The CDR3 nucleotides are TGTGCCAGCAGTGAAAGCGGGGGTTCCTACGAGCAGTACTTC. The rearrangement links TRBV25-1 to TRBJ2-7, with 8 nucleotides matching TRBD2. The CDR3 is 14 residues long. Germline V CDR1 and CDR2: MGHDK, SYGVNS. Germline trimming cut 2 bases from V and 1 base from J; bases unmatched to any gene: 1.

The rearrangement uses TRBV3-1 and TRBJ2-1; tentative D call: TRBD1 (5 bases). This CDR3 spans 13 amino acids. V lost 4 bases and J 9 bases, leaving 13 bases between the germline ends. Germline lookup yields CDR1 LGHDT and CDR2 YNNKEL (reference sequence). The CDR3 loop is CASSPSRVSEQFF. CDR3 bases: TGTGCCAGCAGCCCAAGCAGGGTCAGTGAGCAGTTCTTC.

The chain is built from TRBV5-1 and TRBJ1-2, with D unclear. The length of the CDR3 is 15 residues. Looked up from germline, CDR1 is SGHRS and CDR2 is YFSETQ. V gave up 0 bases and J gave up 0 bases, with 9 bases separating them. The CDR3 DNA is TGCGCCAGCAGCTTGGTCCGGGATTCTAACTATGGCTACACCTTC. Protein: CASSLVRDSNYGYTF.